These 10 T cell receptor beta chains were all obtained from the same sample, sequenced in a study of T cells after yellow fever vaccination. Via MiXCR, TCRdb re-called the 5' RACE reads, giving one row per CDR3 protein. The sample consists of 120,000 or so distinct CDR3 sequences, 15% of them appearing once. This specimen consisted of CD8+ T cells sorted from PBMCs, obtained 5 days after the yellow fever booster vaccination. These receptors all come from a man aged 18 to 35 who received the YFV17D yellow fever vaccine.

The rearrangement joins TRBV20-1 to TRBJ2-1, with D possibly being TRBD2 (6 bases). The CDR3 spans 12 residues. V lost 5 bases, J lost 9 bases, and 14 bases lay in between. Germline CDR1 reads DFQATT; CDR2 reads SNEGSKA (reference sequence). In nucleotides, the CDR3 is TGCAGTGCTTCCCGACTAGTCGGTGAGCAGTTCTTC. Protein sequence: CSASRLVGEQFF.

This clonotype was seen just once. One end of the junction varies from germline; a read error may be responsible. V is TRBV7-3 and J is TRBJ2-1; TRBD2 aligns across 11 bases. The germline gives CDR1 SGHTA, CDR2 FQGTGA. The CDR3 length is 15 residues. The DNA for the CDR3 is TGTGCCAGCAGCTTAACGGGGACTAGCGGCAATGGGCAGTTCTTC. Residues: CASSLTGTSGNGQFF.

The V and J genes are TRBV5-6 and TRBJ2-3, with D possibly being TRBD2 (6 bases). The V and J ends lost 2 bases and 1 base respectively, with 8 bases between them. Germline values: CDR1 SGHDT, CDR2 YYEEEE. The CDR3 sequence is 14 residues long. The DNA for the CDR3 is TGTGCCAGCAGCTTTCCGGGGGGCACAGATACGCAGTATTTT. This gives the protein CASSFPGGTDTQYF.

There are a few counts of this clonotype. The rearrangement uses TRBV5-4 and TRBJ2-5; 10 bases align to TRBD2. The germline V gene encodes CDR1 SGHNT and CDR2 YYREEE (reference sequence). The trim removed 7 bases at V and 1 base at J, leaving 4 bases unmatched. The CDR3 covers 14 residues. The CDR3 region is CASGTSGVQETQYF. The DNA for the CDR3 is TGTGCCAGCGGTACTAGCGGGGTCCAAGAGACCCAGTACTTC.

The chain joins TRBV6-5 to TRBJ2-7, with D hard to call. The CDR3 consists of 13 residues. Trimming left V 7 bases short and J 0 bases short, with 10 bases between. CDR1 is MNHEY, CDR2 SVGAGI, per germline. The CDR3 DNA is TGTGCCAGCAAGTCCAGGAGCTCCTACGAGCAGTACTTC. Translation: CASKSRSSYEQYF.

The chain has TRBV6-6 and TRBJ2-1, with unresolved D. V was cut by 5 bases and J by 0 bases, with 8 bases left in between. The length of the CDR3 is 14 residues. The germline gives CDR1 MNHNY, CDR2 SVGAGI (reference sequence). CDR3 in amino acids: CASSLYSSYNEQFF. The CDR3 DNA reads TGTGCCAGCAGTCTATATAGCTCCTACAATGAGCAGTTCTTC.

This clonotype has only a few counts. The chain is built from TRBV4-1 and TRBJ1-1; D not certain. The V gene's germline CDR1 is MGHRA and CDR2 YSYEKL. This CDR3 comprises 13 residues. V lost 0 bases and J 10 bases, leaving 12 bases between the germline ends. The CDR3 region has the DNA TGCGCCAGCAGCCAAGATTCGCGGGTAGCAGCTTTCTTT. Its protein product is CASSQDSRVAAFF.

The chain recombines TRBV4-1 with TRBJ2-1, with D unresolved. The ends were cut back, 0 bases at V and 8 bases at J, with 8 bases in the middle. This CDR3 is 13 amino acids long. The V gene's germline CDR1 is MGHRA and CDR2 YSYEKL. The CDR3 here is CASSQESRDEQFF. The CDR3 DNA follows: TGCGCCAGCAGCCAAGAGAGTAGGGATGAGCAGTTCTTC.

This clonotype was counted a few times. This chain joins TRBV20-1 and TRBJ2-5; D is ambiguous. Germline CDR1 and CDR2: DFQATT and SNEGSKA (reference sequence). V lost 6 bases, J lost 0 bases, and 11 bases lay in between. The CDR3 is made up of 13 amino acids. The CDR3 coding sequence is TGCAGTGCCCCTACTATGTACCAAGAGACCCAGTACTTC. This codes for CSAPTMYQETQYF.

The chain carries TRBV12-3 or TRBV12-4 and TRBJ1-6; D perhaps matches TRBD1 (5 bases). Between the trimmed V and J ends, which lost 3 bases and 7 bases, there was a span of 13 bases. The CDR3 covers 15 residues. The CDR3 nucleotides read TGTGCCAGCAGTTTTGTTGGGGGTTGGAATTCACCCCTCCACTTT. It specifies CASSFVGGWNSPLHF.